The 17 T cell receptor beta chains given below trace back to one sample, sequenced in a study of T cells after yellow fever vaccination. TCRdb processed the 5' RACE reads anew with MiXCR; each CDR3 protein has one entry. The data show approximately 160,000 distinct CDR3 sequences, 7% to 10% seen once. The sample here was CD8+ T cells sorted from PBMCs, taken 45 days after the yellow fever booster vaccination. These receptors all stem from a man younger than 35 who received the YFV17D yellow fever vaccine.

In nucleotides, the CDR3 is TGTGCCAGCACCGGGGTGACTAGCGGAAGGTACAATGAGCAGTTCTTC. The encoded protein is CASTGVTSGRYNEQFF. The chain couples TRBV28 to TRBJ2-1; 9 bases are a match to TRBD2. Per the germline V gene, CDR1 is MDHEN and CDR2 is SYDVKM. The CDR3 is made up of 16 amino acids. The V and J ends lost 7 bases and 4 bases, in that order; junction bases with no gene match: 11. Variable domain in full (rest from reference TRBV28 and TRBJ2-1): DVKVTQSSRYLVKRTGEKVFLECVQDMDHENMFWYRQDPGLGLRLIYFSYDVKMKEKGDIPEGYSVSREKKERFSLILESASTNQTSMYLCASTGVTSGRYNEQFFGPGTRLTVL.

The chain uses TRBV29-1 and TRBJ2-3; 7 bases match TRBD1. This CDR3 contains 15 residues. J gave up 0 bases and V 7 bases, and 10 bases lay outside the gene matches. Per germline, CDR1 SQVTM and CDR2 ANQGSEA. DNA for the CDR3: TGCAGCGCGGAACACAGGGGACGGAGCACAGATACGCAGTATTTT. Its protein is CSAEHRGRSTDTQYF.

The chain couples TRBV5-6 to TRBJ2-5; D gene unclear. Trimming cost V 1 base and J 5 bases, with 9 bases left between them. This CDR3 spans 13 amino acids. Germline V gene lookup returns CDR1 SGHDT and CDR2 YYEEEE. CDR3 sequence (DNA): TGTGCCAGCAGCTTGCTGGTCTGGGAGACCCAGTACTTC. Translated, it gives CASSLLVWETQYF.

This clonotype was observed a few times. This rearrangement joins TRBV16 to TRBJ2-1; D is unclear. The CDR3 has 15 residues. Germline CDR1 is KGHSY and CDR2 is FQNENV. V was trimmed by 3 bases and J by 6 bases, leaving 15 bases between them. CDR3 protein: CASSHGITGLNEQFF. In DNA form, the CDR3 reads TGTGCCAGCAGCCATGGAATCACTGGTCTCAATGAGCAGTTCTTC.

The V and J genes are TRBV11-2 and TRBJ2-7, with 8 bases lining up with TRBD1. The V gene end was trimmed by 1 base and the J gene end by 3 bases; junction bases not matched to a gene: 5. Germline CDR1 SGHAT, CDR2 FQNNGV. The CDR3 has 15 amino acids. The CDR3: CASSLGAGGIYEQYV. CDR3 DNA: TGTGCCAGCAGCTTAGGGGCAGGGGGCATCTACGAGCAGTACGTC.

There are a few counts of this clonotype. The V gene is TRBV9, the J gene TRBJ2-1; TRBD2 might be the D (6 bases). This CDR3 comprises 16 residues. V was cut by 0 bases and J by 6 bases, with 16 bases left in between. The germline V gene has CDR1 SGDLS and CDR2 YYNGEE. Here the CDR3 reads CASSVGPGEPFNEQFF. For the CDR3, the DNA is TGTGCCAGCAGCGTAGGTCCGGGGGAGCCTTTCAATGAGCAGTTCTTC. Looking up the rest from reference TRBV9 and TRBJ2-1 gives the full variable domain: DSGVTQTPKHLITATGQRVTLRCSPRSGDLSVYWYQQSLDQGLQFLIQYYNGEERAKGNILERFSAQQFPDLHSELNLSSLELGDSALYFCASSVGPGEPFNEQFFGPGTRLTVL.

This clonotype occurred many times. The genes are TRBV7-2 and TRBJ2-7; D call uncertain. Trimming pared 0 bases from V and 3 bases from J, leaving 6 bases between. This CDR3 has 13 amino acids. Germline lookup yields CDR1 SGHTA and CDR2 FQGNSA. The CDR3 region is CASSLASSYEQYV. The CDR3 DNA follows: TGTGCCAGCAGCTTAGCTAGCAGCTACGAGCAGTACGTC.

This clonotype was picked up many times. The chain employs TRBV13 and TRBJ2-7; D may be TRBD1 (6 bases). V was cut by 3 bases and J by 4 bases, with 13 bases left in between. CDR3 length equals 14 residues. In germline, CDR1 is PRHDT, CDR2 FYEKMQ (reference sequence). The DNA for the CDR3 is TGTGCCAGCAGCTTGACAGGTACCTCGTACGAGCAGTACTTC. Its protein product is CASSLTGTSYEQYF.

This clonotype was observed at least ten times. In DNA, the CDR3 is TGTGCCAGCAGCTTAATCGGAGATGACGGAGAGACCCAGTACTTC. This gives the protein CASSLIGDDGETQYF. This rearrangement joins TRBV7-3 to TRBJ2-5; D is unclear. Germline CDR1 is SGHTA and CDR2 is FQGTGA. V gave up 1 base and J gave up 4 bases, with 13 bases separating them. The CDR3 spans 15 residues.

This clonotype was picked up a small number of times. The chain has TRBV29-1 and TRBJ2-2; 12 bases map to TRBD2. The V and J ends lost 3 bases and 6 bases, in that order; junction bases with no gene match: 8. This CDR3 region has 16 residues. Germline V gene data show CDR1 as SQVTM and CDR2 as ANQGSEA. CDR3 amino acids: CSVEAPSGGVSGELFF. As DNA, the CDR3 is TGCAGCGTTGAGGCACCTAGCGGGGGGGTTTCCGGGGAGCTGTTTTTT.

This clonotype has a handful of counts. The J gene is TRBJ2-3, the V gene TRBV24-1, with D perhaps assigned TRBD1 or TRBD2 (6 bases each). CDR1 KGHDR and CDR2 SFDVKD come from the germline V gene. With 9 bases removed from V and 2 bases from J, the gap between germline ends came to 17 bases. This CDR3 is 15 amino acids long. The CDR3 nucleotides are TGTGCCACCCCAATAGGGGGGTACCACACAGATACGCAGTATTTT. Translating gives CATPIGGYHTDTQYF.

The sample holds a few counts of this clonotype. This chain connects TRBV6-5 to TRBJ2-7; D perhaps matches TRBD1 (5 bases). V shed 6 bases and J shed 6 bases, with 15 bases lying between them. CDR1 MNHEY and CDR2 SVGAGI come from the germline V gene. This CDR3 comprises 13 residues. The CDR3 spells CASSSSQGSEQYF. The CDR3 bases are TGTGCCAGCAGCAGTTCCCAGGGCAGCGAGCAGTACTTC.

This chain uses TRBV4-3 with TRBJ2-3, with 14 bases identical to TRBD2. Germline lookup yields CDR1 LGHNA and CDR2 YSLEER. This CDR3 spans 15 amino acids. Trimming removed 1 base from V and 7 bases from J; junction bases left unmatched: 1. The CDR3 spells CASSQGLAGGNTQYF. Written as DNA, the CDR3 is TGCGCCAGCAGCCAAGGACTAGCGGGGGGGAATACGCAGTATTTT.

The chain links TRBV6-1 to TRBJ2-5, with 11 positions matching TRBD2. Germline V lookup: CDR1 MNHNS, CDR2 SASEGT. The junction had 13 bases not matched to a gene; V was cut back by 3 bases and J by 1 base. The CDR3 spans 19 residues. CDR3 sequence (DNA): TGTGCCAGCAGTGAGGACCTAGCGGGGGGACCACCCGTCCAAGAGACCCAGTACTTC. Translated: CASSEDLAGGPPVQETQYF.

This clonotype was recorded a few times. This rearrangement joins TRBV7-2 to TRBJ2-1; D remains ambiguous. The CDR3 runs 16 residues. The ends were cut back, 4 bases at V and 5 bases at J, with 18 bases in the middle. The V gene's germline CDR1 is SGHTA and CDR2 FQGNSA. The CDR3 loop reads CASSSSDSPFNNEQFF. The CDR3 nucleotides read TGTGCCAGCAGCTCAAGCGATTCCCCTTTTAACAATGAGCAGTTCTTC.

This clonotype has a count of ten or more. The chain is built from TRBV27 and TRBJ2-7; D perhaps matches TRBD1 (5 bases). The V end lost 2 bases, the J end lost 2 bases, and 16 bases lay between the germline ends. The V gene's germline CDR1 is MNHEY and CDR2 SMNVEV (reference sequence). CDR3 length equals 16 residues. The CDR3 nucleotides are TGTGCCAGCAGTTTACCGACAGTCAAGCTCCCCTACGAGCAGTACGTC. As protein: CASSLPTVKLPYEQYV.

V is TRBV7-2 and J is TRBJ2-5; D is undetermined. There are 14 residues in the CDR3. Germline V gene data show CDR1 as SGHTA and CDR2 as FQGNSA. The V gene lost 5 bases and the J gene lost 5 bases, with 15 bases spanning the gap. The CDR3 coding sequence is TGTGCCAGCAGCCGTTTCGTGTCCCTGGAGACCCAGTACTTC. Protein product: CASSRFVSLETQYF.